The 21 T cell receptor beta chains in this list originate from one sample, sequenced in a study of OX40 agonist ivuxolimab in advanced cancers. The method was immunoSEQ multiplex PCR; TCRdb's version includes in-frame clones alone and lacks a portion of them. Here the sample spans around 35,000 clones, around 86% being singletons. The sample consisted of CD4+ or CD8+ T cells sorted from blood, taken in a trial of the OX40 agonist ivuxolimab. The receptors were sampled from an adult with an advanced solid tumor such as melanoma, head and neck, liver or kidney cancer.

The chain joins TRBV11-2 to TRBJ1-1, with D tentatively TRBD1 (6 bases). V was clipped by 3 bases and J by 5 bases, with 7 bases between them. Germline V gene data show CDR1 as SGHAT and CDR2 as FQNNGV. The CDR3 runs 12 residues. CDR3 sequence: CASSFRGTEAFF. CDR3 DNA: TGTGCCAGCAGCTTCAGGGGTACTGAAGCTTTCTTT.

This chain uses TRBV6-9 with TRBJ2-2, with TRBD2 matching 13 bases. Germline trimming cut 2 bases from V and 4 bases from J; bases unmatched to any gene: 7. CDR1 MNHGY and CDR2 SVAAGI come from the germline V gene. This CDR3 contains 18 residues. The CDR3 DNA is TGTGCCAGCAGTTATGGACTAGCGGGGGCCGCGTGCACCGGGGAGCTGTTTTTT. Its protein product is CASSYGLAGAACTGELFF.

The J gene is TRBJ1-4, the V gene TRBV5-1, with TRBD1 as a possible D gene (5 bases). CDR1 is SGHRS, CDR2 YFSETQ, per germline. The CDR3 contains 16 residues. Between the trimmed V and J ends, which lost 0 bases and 8 bases, there was a span of 17 bases. The CDR3 sequence: CASSLGGSGRNEKLFF. CDR3 in DNA: TGCGCCAGCAGCTTGGGAGGGTCAGGGAGGAACGAAAAACTGTTTTTT.

The chain employs TRBV9 and TRBJ1-2; D is ambiguous. V was pared by 4 bases and J by 2 bases, with 18 bases between. From germline, CDR1 is SGDLS and CDR2 YYNGEE. This CDR3 region has 16 residues. CDR3 region: CASSPDHTGWNYGYTF. The CDR3 bases are TGTGCCAGCAGCCCGGACCACACCGGGTGGAACTATGGCTACACCTTC. Together with reference TRBV9 and TRBJ1-2, the CDR3 gives the full variable domain: DSGVTQTPKHLITATGQRVTLRCSPRSGDLSVYWYQQSLDQGLQFLIQYYNGEERAKGNILERFSAQQFPDLHSELNLSSLELGDSALYFCASSPDHTGWNYGYTFGSGTRLTVV.

This clone showed up just a few times. The chain is built from TRBV6-5 and TRBJ1-5; D unresolved. The CDR3 extends over 13 amino acids. In germline, CDR1 is MNHEY, CDR2 SVGAGI. Trimming removed 5 bases from V and 2 bases from J, with 7 bases in between. CDR3 in amino acids: CASSNTGNQPQHF. CDR3 nucleotides: TGTGCCAGCAGTAACACAGGCAATCAGCCCCAGCATTTT.

J is TRBJ1-3 and V is TRBV9; D might be TRBD1 (5 bases). V lost 0 bases, J lost 2 bases, and 24 bases lay in between. This CDR3 comprises 20 residues. Germline-derived CDR1 and CDR2 are SGDLS and YYNGEE. CDR3 amino acids: CASSVVPGTRGSSAGNTIYF. The CDR3 DNA is TGTGCCAGCAGCGTAGTTCCGGGGACGAGGGGTAGTTCGGCTGGAAACACCATATATTTT.

The genes are TRBV6-5 and TRBJ1-6; TRBD1 matches 9 bases. Germline V lookup: CDR1 MNHEY, CDR2 SVGAGI. V was clipped by 6 bases and J by 5 bases; unmatched bases: 5. The CDR3 runs 15 residues. The CDR3 protein is CASRAQGADNSPLHF. CDR3 DNA: TGTGCCAGCAGGGCACAGGGGGCGGATAATTCACCCCTCCACTTT.

The rearrangement uses TRBV2 and TRBJ1-1, with a possible D match to TRBD1 (6 bases). Germline V lookup: CDR1 SNHLY, CDR2 FYNNEI. V lost 4 bases and J 6 bases, leaving 15 bases between the germline ends. The CDR3 length is 14 residues. The CDR3 DNA sequence: TGTGCCAGCAGTGTAGAGGGAGGGGGGGCTGAAGCTTTCTTT. Its translation is CASSVEGGGAEAFF.

CDR3 DNA: TGTGCCAGCAGCAAAAAGGACAGGGGAGTTAGAGAGCAGTACTTC. It translates to CASSKKDRGVREQYF. This chain connects TRBV21-1 to TRBJ2-7; TRBD1 reflects the table's D call only, with no check against the DNA. TRBV21-1 represents a pseudogene. The CDR3 totals 15 residues.

In its sample, this clone was seen a few times. The CDR3 nucleotides are TGTGCCACCAGCAGAATCACAGGGGTTGGGAATGAGCAGTTCTTC. The encoded protein is CATSRITGVGNEQFF. The V and J genes are TRBV15 and TRBJ2-1; the match to TRBD1 covers 7 bases. Trimming took 2 bases from V and 7 from J; bases not matched to a gene: 8. The CDR3 runs 15 residues. In germline, CDR1 is LNHNV, CDR2 YYDKDF (reference sequence).

The CDR3 nucleotides read TGTGCCAGCAGCCCAGGGAGTAACCACTACAATGAGCAGTTCTTC. It is translated as CASSPGSNHYNEQFF. V is TRBV6-6 and J is TRBJ2-1, with D possibly being TRBD1 or TRBD2 (5 bases each). The length of the CDR3 is 15 residues. CDR1 and CDR2 from the germline V gene are MNHNY and SVGAGI (reference sequence). V lost 6 bases and J lost 3, with 15 bases in between.

V gene TRBV5-1 combines with J gene TRBJ1-4, with 9 bases identical to TRBD1. The germline V gene encodes CDR1 SGHRS and CDR2 YFSETQ. CDR3 size: 16 residues. J lost 5 bases, V lost 4 bases, and 9 bases had no gene match. CDR3: CASSRTGEGSNEKLFF. CDR3 nucleotide sequence: TGCGCCAGCAGCAGGACAGGGGAGGGATCCAATGAAAAACTGTTTTTT.

V gene TRBV5-6 combines with J gene TRBJ1-5, with 12 bases aligning to TRBD1. In germline, CDR1 is SGHDT, CDR2 YYEEEE. The CDR3 is 16 amino acids. The V segment lost 3 bases and the J segment 6 bases; nucleotides outside the gene matches: 7. The CDR3 reads CASSWGGQGASQPQHF. The CDR3 nucleotides are TGTGCCAGCAGCTGGGGGGGACAGGGGGCCAGTCAGCCCCAGCATTTT.

The chain recombines TRBV11-3 with TRBJ2-7; D may correspond to TRBD1 or TRBD2 (5 bases each). V was shortened by 2 bases and J by 3 bases, with 11 bases between the two germline ends. Germline values: CDR1 SGHNT, CDR2 YENEEA. The CDR3 totals 14 residues. As DNA, the CDR3 is TGTGCCAGCAGCTTATCTGGGACCGTCTACGAGCAGTACTTC. It yields the protein CASSLSGTVYEQYF. The full variable domain, its missing parts supplied by reference TRBV11-3 and TRBJ2-7, is EAGVVQSPRYKIIEKKQPVAFWCNPISGHNTLYWYLQNLGQGPELLIRYENEEAVDDSQLPKDRFSAERLKGVDSTLKIQPAELGDSAVYLCASSLSGTVYEQYFGPGTRLTVT.

The rearrangement joins TRBV6-1 to TRBJ1-2; 8 bases are shared with TRBD1. V lost 7 bases to trimming and J lost 5 bases; unmatched junction nucleotides: 9. The CDR3 spans 14 residues. Germline V CDR1 and CDR2: MNHNS, SASEGT. CDR3 amino acids: CASTSGQGVYGYTF. The CDR3 DNA reads TGTGCCAGCACTTCTGGACAGGGAGTTTATGGCTACACCTTC.

This chain joins TRBV27 and TRBJ2-2; 9 bases are shared with TRBD1. With 2 bases clipped from V and 3 bases from J, the junction kept 13 bases outside the gene matches. The germline gives CDR1 MNHEY, CDR2 SMNVEV (reference sequence). This CDR3 contains 19 residues. CDR3 nucleotides: TGTGCCAGCAGTTTACGGATACAGGGGGCCGCTTTATACACCGGGGAGCTGTTTTTT. Its protein is CASSLRIQGAALYTGELFF.

CDR3 coding DNA: TGTGCCAGTATGGGGGGTGAATTGAACACTGAAGCTTTCTTT. Its protein product is CASMGGELNTEAFF. The J gene is TRBJ1-1, the V gene TRBV19; D might be TRBD1 (5 bases). Germline V CDR1 and CDR2: LNHDA, SQIVND (reference sequence). CDR3 length: 14 residues. The germline V and J ends were trimmed by 7 bases and 0 bases, with 12 bases remaining between them.

The chain is built from TRBV5-1 and TRBJ2-1; 12 bases map to TRBD2. CDR3 length equals 17 residues. CDR1 SGHRS and CDR2 YFSETQ come from the germline V gene. V lost 4 bases to trimming and J lost 2 bases; unmatched junction nucleotides: 7. CDR3 nucleotides: TGCGCCAGCAGCGCGGGACTAGCGGGTCCCACCTACAATGAGCAGTTCTTC. Its protein product is CASSAGLAGPTYNEQFF.

V gene TRBV29-1 combines with J gene TRBJ1-1, with D uncertain. Germline-derived CDR1 and CDR2 are SQVTM and ANQGSEA. Trimming stripped 7 bases from V and 1 base from J, with 7 bases between. The CDR3 loop spans 11 amino acids. In DNA form, the CDR3 reads TGCAGCGGCGGGGAGAACACTGAAGCTTTCTTT. Amino acids: CSGGENTEAFF.

The chain joins TRBV5-5 to TRBJ2-6, with no clear D. The CDR3 loop spans 15 amino acids. Per the germline V gene, CDR1 is SGHKS and CDR2 is YYEKEE (reference sequence). The germline V and J ends were trimmed by 4 bases and 0 bases, with 8 bases remaining between them. CDR3 DNA: TGTGCCAGCAGCCCCGTCGGCTCTGGGGCCAACGTCCTGACTTTC. Translation gives CASSPVGSGANVLTF.

This clone has more than one count but fewer than ten. The chain uses TRBV27 and TRBJ2-3, with 8 bases lining up with TRBD2. Germline values: CDR1 MNHEY, CDR2 SMNVEV (reference sequence). The CDR3 length is 13 residues. Trimming at V came to 3 bases and at J to 10 bases, leaving 6 bases not matched to a gene. The DNA of the CDR3 is TGTGCCAGCAGTTTTGTGGCCGGGGGGGCGCAGTATTTT. As protein: CASSFVAGGAQYF.